Listed here are 8 T cell receptor beta chains from one sample, sequenced in a study of blood T cell repertoires in COVID-19. The table came from immunoSEQ multiplex PCR; TCRdb's copy has only in-frame clones and leaves some out. The repertoire holds 180,000 or so clones, with roughly 89% as singletons. Sequencing input: PBMCs or T cells enriched from blood (not recorded which). Every receptor here comes from a woman between 40 and 50 years old with acute COVID-19.

This sequence joins TRBV29-1 and TRBJ2-5; 10 nucleotides line up with TRBD2. Trimming at V came to 4 bases and at J to 9 bases, leaving 11 bases not matched to a gene. The V gene's germline CDR1 is SQVTM and CDR2 ANQGSEA. The CDR3 loop spans 14 amino acids. The CDR3 sequence: CSVVTSGARGAQYF. The CDR3 DNA is TGCAGCGTTGTCACTAGCGGGGCCCGAGGGGCCCAGTACTTC.

V usage is TRBV9 and J usage is TRBJ1-1, with D perhaps matching TRBD1 (5 bases). The CDR3 runs 14 residues. V dropped 7 bases and J dropped 0 bases, with 13 bases sitting between them. Germline V CDR1 and CDR2: SGDLS, YYNGEE. Written as DNA, the CDR3 is TGTGCCAGCGGGGGGGAGCTCATGAACACTGAAGCTTTCTTT. Protein product: CASGGELMNTEAFF.

This chain joins TRBV7-2 and TRBJ2-7; D uncertain. V lost 1 base and J lost 2, with 9 bases in between. This CDR3 has 14 amino acids. CDR1 SGHTA and CDR2 FQGNSA come from the germline V gene. CDR3 DNA: TGTGCCAGCAGCTTAGTTGGGCAGACCTACGAGCAGTACTTC. Protein sequence: CASSLVGQTYEQYF.

This clone occurred once. This chain joins TRBV6-5 and TRBJ1-3; D may be TRBD1 (5 bases). Germline CDR1 and CDR2: MNHEY and SVGAGI. This CDR3 has 15 residues. Trimming shortened V by 0 bases and J by 3 bases, and 9 bases separated the two germline ends. CDR3 protein: CASSYSATDGNTIYF. DNA of the CDR3: TGTGCCAGCAGTTACTCGGCGACAGATGGAAACACCATATATTTT.

The CDR3: CAWTPPRQMEGEKLFF. The CDR3 coding sequence is TGTGCCTGGACCCCCCCCCGACAGATGGAGGGTGAAAAACTGTTTTTT. V and J are TRBV30 and TRBJ1-4; possibly TRBD1 for D (5 bases). V was pared by 4 bases and J by 7 bases, with 22 bases between. The CDR3 is 16 residues long. Germline V lookup: CDR1 GTSNPN, CDR2 SVGIG (reference sequence).

This sequence joins TRBV19 and TRBJ2-5; unclear D gene. CDR1 and CDR2 (germline): LNHDA, SQIVND (reference sequence). CDR3 length: 13 residues. Trimming left V 1 base short and J 4 bases short, with 7 bases between. CDR3 bases: TGTGCCAGTAGTATAGCGGGTCGAGAGACCCAGTACTTC. Amino acids: CASSIAGRETQYF. Supplemented by reference TRBV19 and TRBJ2-5, the full variable domain reads DGGITQSPKYLFRKEGQNVTLSCEQNLNHDAMYWYRQDPGQGLRLIYYSQIVNDFQKGDIAEGYSVSREKKESFPLTVTSAQKNPTAFYLCASSIAGRETQYFGPGTRLLVL.

The genes are TRBV5-1 and TRBJ1-4, with 11 nucleotides matching TRBD1. In germline, CDR1 is SGHRS, CDR2 YFSETQ. J lost 4 bases, V lost 6 bases, and 5 bases had no gene match. This CDR3 spans 15 amino acids. CDR3 coding DNA: TGCGCCAGCACCCGGGACAGGGGGTTTAATGAAAAACTGTTTTTT. Translating gives CASTRDRGFNEKLFF. The whole variable domain, filled in from reference TRBV5-1 and TRBJ1-4, reads KAGVTQTPRYLIKTRGQQVTLSCSPISGHRSVSWYQQTPGQGLQFLFEYFSETQRNKGNFPGRFSGRQFSNSRSEMNVSTLELGDSALYLCASTRDRGFNEKLFFGSGTQLSVL.

V usage is TRBV6-5 and J usage is TRBJ2-3; the D is unclear. The germline V gene has CDR1 MNHEY and CDR2 SVGAGI. The CDR3 contains 14 residues. Deletions cut 8 bases from V and 1 base from J, with 13 bases between. CDR3 nucleotide sequence: TGTGCCAGCCGCGTTTCGGGTGGCACAGATACGCAGTATTTT. Translation: CASRVSGGTDTQYF.